These 28 T cell receptor beta chains were sequenced from one sample in a study of T cell repertoires in cytomegalovirus infection. Their antigens remain unidentified. TCRdb re-called the reads with MiXCR, one entry per CDR3 protein. The sample lists around 140,000 distinct CDR3 sequences, 25% to 35% occurring once. The specimen was CD8+ T cells from cultured PBMCs, collected from culture after CMV antigen stimulation. The receptors come from a human donor in good health (CMV status not recorded). Some clones in this sample may be carry-over from other donors' samples.

This clonotype qualifies as medium-sized. This rearrangement joins TRBV7-3 to TRBJ2-1; D possibly corresponds to TRBD2 (6 bases). CDR1 and CDR2 (germline): SGHTA, FQGTGA. V lost 5 bases, J lost 0 bases, and 8 bases lay in between. The CDR3 contains 14 residues. The CDR3 spells CASSPGGSYNEQFF. CDR3 in DNA: TGTGCCAGCAGCCCCGGGGGCTCCTACAATGAGCAGTTCTTC.

This clonotype was observed a handful of times. The V and J genes are TRBV5-6 and TRBJ2-2, with TRBD1 matching 9 bases. Germline V gives CDR1 SGHDT, CDR2 YYEEEE. The V and J ends lost 0 bases and 6 bases, in that order; junction bases with no gene match: 0. The CDR3 covers 14 residues. CDR3 nucleotides: TGTGCCAGCAGCTTGGGGACAGGGGCCGGGGAGCTGTTTTTT. It specifies CASSLGTGAGELFF.

The rearrangement uses TRBV12-3 or TRBV12-4 and TRBJ2-1; D perhaps matches TRBD2 (5 bases). V gave up 6 bases and J gave up 6 bases, with 21 bases separating them. The CDR3 is 16 amino acids. The CDR3 coding sequence is TGTGCCAGCAGCCGTGAAGCGGAAGTTAGGTCCAATGAGCAGTTCTTC. Its translation: CASSREAEVRSNEQFF.

CDR3 sequence (DNA): TGCAGTGCTAGACATGCGATAGCGACGACAGATACGCAGTATTTT. The encoded protein is CSARHAIATTDTQYF. The rearrangement links TRBV20-1 to TRBJ2-3; a possible D gene is TRBD2 (5 bases). From germline, CDR1 is DFQATT and CDR2 SNEGSKA (reference sequence). Trimming removed 2 bases from V and 3 bases from J, with 15 bases in between. The CDR3 totals 15 residues.

This clonotype occurred a few times. The chain recombines TRBV27 with TRBJ2-5, with TRBD2 identical over 7 bases. Germline assignment: CDR1 MNHEY and CDR2 SMNVEV (reference sequence). The length of the CDR3 is 17 residues. V gave up 4 bases and J gave up 3 bases; unmatched junction bases: 14. CDR3 nucleotide sequence: TGTGCCAGCAGTTCCTTCCCCGGGCCTCGGGGGGAAGAGACCCAGTACTTC. It translates to CASSSFPGPRGEETQYF.

This clonotype has a handful of counts. The chain carries TRBV7-2 and TRBJ2-3; D may be TRBD1 (6 bases). With 5 bases removed from V and 0 bases from J, the gap between germline ends came to 12 bases. The CDR3 consists of 15 residues. CDR1 is SGHTA and CDR2 is FQGNSA in the germline V gene. The CDR3 DNA sequence: TGTGCCAGCAGCATAGGGACATTTAGCACAGATACGCAGTATTTT. It yields the protein CASSIGTFSTDTQYF.

The chain is built from TRBV12-3 or TRBV12-4 and TRBJ2-5, with a possible D match to TRBD1 (5 bases). The germline V and J ends were trimmed by 7 bases and 5 bases, with 17 bases remaining between them. This CDR3 is 14 amino acids long. CDR3 region: CASTKKGVVETQYF. CDR3 sequence (DNA): TGTGCCAGCACCAAAAAAGGGGTAGTGGAGACCCAGTACTTC.

This clonotype was seen only a few times. This chain connects TRBV4-1 to TRBJ2-1; 7 positions match TRBD1. After removal of 1 base from V and 3 bases from J, the junction contained 9 bases not matched to a gene. Germline loops: CDR1 MGHRA, CDR2 YSYEKL. CDR3 size: 17 residues. The CDR3 DNA reads as TGCGCCAGCAGCCAAGTCCCCGGGACAGTCTTCTACAATGAGCAGTTCTTC. Its protein is CASSQVPGTVFYNEQFF.

This clonotype was found once. V is TRBV5-4 and J is TRBJ2-7; 9 bases map to TRBD1. Germline lookup yields CDR1 SGHNT and CDR2 YYREEE (reference sequence). The CDR3 has 15 amino acids. After removal of 1 base from V and 2 bases from J, the junction contained 4 bases not matched to a gene. CDR3 nucleotide sequence: TGTGCCAGCAGCTTGAGTGGACAGGGGACCTACGAGCAGTACTTC. Its protein product is CASSLSGQGTYEQYF.

This clonotype has a count of ten or more. The rearrangement uses TRBV12-3 or TRBV12-4 and TRBJ1-3; no firm D call. The CDR3 has 15 residues. Between the trimmed V and J ends, which lost 1 base and 7 bases, there was a span of 14 bases. CDR3 residues: CASSLVTESHNTIYF. The DNA for the CDR3 is TGTGCCAGCAGTTTAGTGACGGAGAGCCACAACACCATATATTTT.

This clonotype was seen many times. The chain is built from TRBV6-5 and TRBJ1-4; TRBD1 is a possible D gene (5 bases). The germline gives CDR1 MNHEY, CDR2 SVGAGI. The CDR3 covers 14 residues. V lost 2 bases and J lost 8, with 12 bases in between. CDR3 DNA sequence: TGTGCCAGCAGTTACGGCCAGGGTCGCGAAAAACTGTTTTTT. Residues: CASSYGQGREKLFF.

This clonotype was seen more than once but under ten times. V gene TRBV6-1 combines with J gene TRBJ2-1; no firm D call. The CDR3 spans 16 residues. CDR1 and CDR2 from the germline V gene are MNHNS and SASEGT. Trimming removed 2 bases at V and 5 bases at J, with 16 bases between. The CDR3 region has the DNA TGTGCCAGCAGTGAATGGTGGGGTTTAACCAACAATGAGCAGTTCTTC. Translated: CASSEWWGLTNNEQFF.

This rearrangement joins TRBV28 to TRBJ2-7; D call uncertain. The germline V gene encodes CDR1 MDHEN and CDR2 SYDVKM. There are 14 residues in the CDR3. V lost 3 bases, J lost 0 bases, and 9 bases lay in between. CDR3 protein: CASSFVESSYEQYF. CDR3 in DNA: TGTGCCAGCAGTTTCGTGGAAAGCTCCTACGAGCAGTACTTC.

The chain recombines TRBV6-5 with TRBJ1-3; 7 nucleotides line up with TRBD1. CDR3 length equals 16 residues. Germline CDR1 is MNHEY and CDR2 is SVGAGI. J gave up 6 bases and V 5 bases, and 13 bases lay outside the gene matches. The CDR3: CASSLRQGLSANTIYF. The CDR3 DNA sequence: TGTGCCAGCAGTCTCCGACAGGGCCTTTCAGCAAACACCATATATTTT.

This clonotype was detected a few times. In DNA form, the CDR3 reads TGTGCCAGCAGCCAAGGGCCCGGACAGCTTAGCTCCTATAATTCACCCCTCCACTTT. This gives the protein CASSQGPGQLSSYNSPLHF. The V and J genes are TRBV3-1 and TRBJ1-6; tentatively, D is TRBD1 (6 bases). Trimming removed 1 base at V and 0 bases at J, with 16 bases between. CDR3 length equals 19 residues. Germline loops: CDR1 LGHDT, CDR2 YNNKEL (reference sequence). Supplemented by reference TRBV3-1 and TRBJ1-6, the full variable domain reads DTAVSQTPKYLVTQMGNDKSIKCEQNLGHDTMYWYKQDSKKFLKIMFSYNNKELIINETVPNRFSPKSPDKAHLNLHINSLELGDSAVYFCASSQGPGQLSSYNSPLHFGNGTRLTVT.

This clonotype was seen only a few times. The CDR3 bases are TGTGCCAGCAGCCCCGGGACAGGGAGTTGGGATGGCTACACCTTC. Amino acids: CASSPGTGSWDGYTF. This sequence joins TRBV7-9 and TRBJ1-2, with 9 bases fitting TRBD1. V lost 5 bases to trimming and J lost 6 bases; unmatched junction nucleotides: 10. The V gene's germline CDR1 is SEHNR and CDR2 FQNEAQ (reference sequence). The CDR3 contains 15 residues.

The chain couples TRBV27 to TRBJ2-3; D not certain. Germline lookup yields CDR1 MNHEY and CDR2 SMNVEV (reference sequence). The length of the CDR3 is 14 residues. Trimming left V 2 bases short and J 4 bases short, with 10 bases between. In nucleotides, the CDR3 is TGTGCCAGCAGTTTAGTCGGGTTGGCAGATACGCAGTATTTT. Translation: CASSLVGLADTQYF.

J is TRBJ1-2 and V is TRBV12-3 or TRBV12-4; 8 bases fit TRBD1. Trimming cost V 9 bases and J 4 bases; bases outside gene matches: 7. The CDR3 consists of 13 residues. The CDR3 DNA reads as TGTGCCAGTGCCAGGGGGCTGGGCTATGGCTACACCTTC. Translating it yields CASARGLGYGYTF.

This clonotype was seen only a few times. The V and J genes are TRBV6-6 and TRBJ1-1, with D unclear. Trimming removed 2 bases from V and 1 base from J, with 14 bases in between. The CDR3 totals 16 residues. Germline CDR1 MNHNY, CDR2 SVGAGI (reference sequence). CDR3 DNA: TGTGCCAGCAGTTACGGTTCTTGGAGGAAGAACACTGAAGCTTTCTTT. Its protein is CASSYGSWRKNTEAFF.

This clonotype was found once. The V and J genes are TRBV29-1 and TRBJ2-5, with D perhaps TRBD1 (5 bases). The CDR3 loop spans 13 amino acids. The V gene's germline CDR1 is SQVTM and CDR2 ANQGSEA. Trimming pared 3 bases from V and 1 base from J, leaving 9 bases between. The CDR3 coding sequence is TGCAGCGTTGACCACAGGTCCCAAGAGACCCAGTACTTC. Translating gives CSVDHRSQETQYF. Full variable domain (remainder filled in from reference TRBV29-1 and TRBJ2-5): SAVISQKPSRDICQRGTSLTIQCQVDSQVTMMFWYRQQPGQSLTLIATANQGSEATYESGFVIDKFPISRPNLTFSTLTVSNMSPEDSSIYLCSVDHRSQETQYFGPGTRLLVL.

As regards this clonotype: The junction differs from germline at one of its ends, possibly a read error. The chain combines TRBV3-1 with TRBJ2-7; D remains ambiguous. In germline, CDR1 is LGHDT, CDR2 YNNKEL (reference sequence). The CDR3 is 13 amino acids. CDR3 amino acids: CASSQGNPDEQYF. The CDR3 region has the DNA TGTGCTAGCAGCCAAGGCAACCCCGACGAGCAGTACTTC.

V is TRBV2 and J is TRBJ1-2, with D possibly TRBD1 on 6 matching bases. Between the trimmed V and J ends, which lost 3 bases and 8 bases, there was a span of 13 bases. Germline CDR1 is SNHLY and CDR2 is FYNNEI. The CDR3 is 13 amino acids. Here the CDR3 reads CASSDAGVYGYTF. Here the CDR3 DNA reads TGTGCCAGCAGTGATGCAGGGGTCTACGGCTACACCTTC.

The chain has TRBV4-1 and TRBJ2-6; 7 nucleotides agree with TRBD1. CDR3 length: 15 residues. The germline V gene encodes CDR1 MGHRA and CDR2 YSYEKL. Unmatched junction bases numbered 5, after V lost 5 bases and J lost 4 bases. CDR3 sequence reads: CASSGTDGGANVLTF. In DNA, the CDR3 is TGCGCCAGCAGCGGGACAGATGGGGGGGCCAACGTCCTGACTTTC.

CDR3 nucleotide sequence: TGCAGTGCTAGGCCCCCCACGTCTCGATGGGGGACCCAGTACTTC. It is translated as CSARPPTSRWGTQYF. The genes are TRBV20-1 and TRBJ2-5, with unresolved D. Trimming removed 3 bases from V and 7 bases from J, with 21 bases in between. Germline assignment: CDR1 DFQATT and CDR2 SNEGSKA (reference sequence). The CDR3 contains 15 residues.

The rearrangement links TRBV28 to TRBJ2-1; TRBD2 matches at 9 bases. The germline CDR1 and CDR2 sequences are MDHEN and SYDVKM. This CDR3 region has 17 residues. Losses at the gene ends were 3 bases for V and 6 bases for J; bases not matched to a gene: 12. The CDR3 coding sequence is TGTGCCAGCAGTTTCGTGTTTGAGCGGGGGGAGTCCAATGAGCAGTTCTTC. Its translation is CASSFVFERGESNEQFF. Filled out from reference TRBV28 and TRBJ2-1, the complete variable domain reads DVKVTQSSRYLVKRTGEKVFLECVQDMDHENMFWYRQDPGLGLRLIYFSYDVKMKEKGDIPEGYSVSREKKERFSLILESASTNQTSMYLCASSFVFERGESNEQFFGPGTRLTVL.

The V call is TRBV12-3 or TRBV12-4, the J call TRBJ2-7; D could derive from TRBD1 or TRBD2 (5 bases each). CDR3 length: 13 residues. Trimming took off 5 bases at V and 1 base at J, with 9 bases between the two ends. In DNA form, the CDR3 reads TGTGCCAGCAGTCGGGGCCCGTCCTACGAGCAGTACTTC. Its translation: CASSRGPSYEQYF.

This clonotype was found a few times. V usage is TRBV7-9 and J usage is TRBJ1-4; D uncertain. The germline gives CDR1 SEHNR, CDR2 FQNEAQ (reference sequence). The V end was cut by 5 bases, the J end by 5 bases, with 15 bases between. This CDR3 has 15 amino acids. The CDR3 DNA reads as TGTGCCAGCAGCCTCCGGTCGGGAGCCAATGAAAAACTGTTTTTT. This codes for CASSLRSGANEKLFF.

This clonotype was seen once. The rearrangement uses TRBV19 and TRBJ2-7, with D tentatively TRBD1 (6 bases). The V gene's germline CDR1 is LNHDA and CDR2 SQIVND (reference sequence). V lost 1 base to trimming and J lost 4 bases, with 8 bases between them. The CDR3 has 13 amino acids. CDR3 DNA: TGTGCCAGTAGTATAGCCACAGGGTACGAGCAGTACTTC. This codes for CASSIATGYEQYF.